This is a list of T cell receptor beta chains from one sample in a study of blood T cell repertoires in COVID-19. TCRdb keeps only in-frame clones here, not all; method: immunoSEQ multiplex PCR. The sample yields around 160,000 clones, 65% to 85% seen once. Sequenced: PBMCs or T cells enriched from blood (not recorded which). These receptors were obtained from a man aged 35-49 years who had recovered from COVID-19. Each CDR3 is given with its conserved first and last residue. The D gene is left open where the match is weak. Clone size is stated in some rows and not others, as once, few, many or a class when expanded.

J,D,size,V,DNA,CDR3
TRBJ2-1,TRBD2,-,TRBV4-1,TGCGCCAGCAGCCCCGGACTAGCGGGGGGGCTCAATGAGCAGTTCTTC,CASSPGLAGGLNEQFF
TRBJ2-3,-,-,TRBV25-1,TGTGCCAGCAGACTGACAGGCCGGGGAGATACGCAGTATTTT,CASRLTGRGDTQYF
TRBJ1-2,TRBD1,-,TRBV11-2,TGTGCCAGCAGCTCGGGACAGGGGGTTGGTGGCTACACCTTC,CASSSGQGVGGYTF
TRBJ2-2,TRBD2,-,TRBV7-6,TGTGCCAGCACACTAGCGGGGGCCCCCACCGGGGAGCTGTTTTTT,CASTLAGAPTGELFF
TRBJ2-3,TRBD2,once,TRBV7-3,TGTGCCAGCAGCTTGGGCCTAGCGGCGAGCACAGATACGCAGTATTTT,CASSLGLAASTDTQYF
TRBJ1-1,TRBD1,-,TRBV27,TGTGCCAGCACCCTGGGGGGACAGGGGAACACTGAAGCTTTCTTT,CASTLGGQGNTEAFF
TRBJ1-6,-,few,TRBV6-5,TGTGCCAGCTACGCGCGGGAGGGTAATTCACCCCTCCACTTT,CASYAREGNSPLHF
TRBJ2-1,TRBD1,many,TRBV19,TGTGCCAGTAGTATGGGACAGGGTTACTACAATGAGCAGTTCTTC,CASSMGQGYYNEQFF
TRBJ2-7,TRBD1,-,TRBV6-4,TGTGCCAGCAGTGCTTCACAGGGGTACGAGCAGTACTTC,CASSASQGYEQYF
TRBJ2-3,-,-,TRBV5-6,TGTGCCAGCAGCTTGGGAGGGCAGACTAGCACAGATACGCAGTATTTT,CASSLGGQTSTDTQYF
TRBJ1-5,-,-,TRBV6-1,TGTGCCAGCAGTGATTGGACAGTTAGCAATCAGCCCCAGCATTTT,CASSDWTVSNQPQHF
TRBJ1-2,TRBD1,-,TRBV19,TGTGCCAGTAGTTCACGACAGGGGTATGGCTACACCTTC,CASSSRQGYGYTF
TRBJ2-2,-,-,TRBV6-5,TGTGCCAGCAGTTATATTGCAGGGGCATCCGGGGAGCTGTTTTTT,CASSYIAGASGELFF
TRBJ1-2,-,many,TRBV11-2,TGTGCCAGCAGCTTAGTCAGGCCAGGGTCCATGAGCTATGGCTACACCTTC,CASSLVRPGSMSYGYTF
TRBJ2-7,-,-,TRBV3-1/TRBV3-2,TGTGCCAGCAGCCAAGTCGAGAACGAGCAGTACTTC,CASSQVENEQYF
TRBJ2-3,-,few,TRBV3-1/TRBV3-2,TGTGCCAGCACGCGGGTGACAGGCAACACAGATACGCAGTATTTT,CASTRVTGNTDTQYF
TRBJ2-7,TRBD1,-,TRBV5-1,TGCGCCAGCAGCTTGGGACAGGGGGCAACGGAGCAGTACTTC,CASSLGQGATEQYF
TRBJ2-3,TRBD2,-,TRBV5-1,TGCGCCAGCAGCTTAGGGACTAGCGGGAGGACAGATACGCAGTATTTT,CASSLGTSGRTDTQYF
TRBJ2-3,-,-,TRBV5-1,TGCGCCAGCAGGGAGGGTTTGGGGACTAGCACAGATACGCAGTATTTT,CASREGLGTSTDTQYF
TRBJ1-2,-,-,TRBV6-6,TGTGCCAGCAGTCGGAGTGTCGACTATGGCTACACCTTC,CASSRSVDYGYTF
TRBJ2-7,TRBD2,once,TRBV19,TGTGCCAGTAGTATAGAAGTCCCTAGCGGGGGGAACTCCTACGAGCAGTACTTC,CASSIEVPSGGNSYEQYF
TRBJ1-6,-,-,TRBV9,TGTGCCAGCAGCGTAGACGGGGGATTCGGGTCACCCCTCCACTTT,CASSVDGGFGSPLHF
TRBJ1-1,-,-,TRBV4-1,TGCGCCAGCAGTAAGAACCGGGGGACGAACACTGAAGCTTTCTTT,CASSKNRGTNTEAFF
TRBJ2-1,-,-,TRBV9,TGTGCCAGCAGCAAACTCCTTTCGAATGAGCAGTTCTTC,CASSKLLSNEQFF
TRBJ2-2,TRBD1,-,TRBV5-4,TGTGCCAGCAGCCCACCCTCCCGGGACAGCACCGGGGAGCTGTTTTTT,CASSPPSRDSTGELFF
TRBJ2-3,TRBD1,-,TRBV2,TGTGCCAGCATGGGATACAGGGGGCAAACAGATACGCAGTATTTT,CASMGYRGQTDTQYF
TRBJ2-5,TRBD2,-,TRBV9,TGTGCCAGCAGCGTGAGGGCTAGCGGGGGGCCAACTCAAGAGACCCAGTACTTC,CASSVRASGGPTQETQYF
TRBJ1-5,TRBD1,-,TRBV4-1,TGCGCCAGCAGCCTCAGGGGGCCCAGTCAGCCCCAGCATTTT,CASSLRGPSQPQHF
TRBJ2-3,TRBD2,-,TRBV19,TGTGCCAGTAGTATTGTCCGGGGTAGCGGGGGCCATACTCCCACTACCAGCACAGATACGCAGTATTTT,CASSIVRGSGGHTPTTSTDTQYF
TRBJ1-2,-,once,TRBV7-8,TGTGCCAGCAGCTCACCGCGGACACCCCCTTTTACCCATGGCTACACCTTC,CASSSPRTPPFTHGYTF
TRBJ1-6,-,-,TRBV2,TGTGCCAGCAGTGTCGGGAGGCGTTCACCCCTCCACTTT,CASSVGRRSPLHF
TRBJ2-1,TRBD2,-,TRBV27,TGTGCCAGCAGTTTAAAGACTAGCCACCATGAGCAGTTCTTC,CASSLKTSHHEQFF
TRBJ1-1,-,-,TRBV5-1,TGCGCCAGCAGCTTGGACTCAGGGATTAGATATTTCGCTTTCTTT,CASSLDSGIRYFAFF
TRBJ2-7,TRBD2,-,TRBV7-2,TGTGCCAGCAGCGGGGGGGGGACCCGGGCCGAGCAGTACTTC,CASSGGGTRAEQYF
TRBJ2-6,-,-,TRBV18,TGTGCCAGCTCACCACCGGGGGGCTCTGGGGCCAACGTCCTGACTTTC,CASSPPGGSGANVLTF
TRBJ2-5,TRBD2,once,TRBV5-1,TGCGCCAGCAGCCTCGGGGTCGTAGCGGGAGAGACCCAGTACTTC,CASSLGVVAGETQYF
TRBJ2-5,TRBD1,-,TRBV24-1,TGTGCCACCAGTGGCCTACAGGGGAACGCGCGTCAAGAGACCCAGTACTTC,CATSGLQGNARQETQYF
TRBJ1-2,-,-,TRBV15,TGTGCCACCAGCAGTGACTTGGGGGGTGGCTACACCTTC,CATSSDLGGGYTF
TRBJ2-1,TRBD2,-,TRBV6-5,TGTGCCAGCAGTTACGGAGAGACGGGGGGGCAGTTCTTC,CASSYGETGGQFF
TRBJ1-2,TRBD1,few,TRBV12-5,TGTGCTAGTGGTCGGGACAGTTACTATGGCTACACCTTC,CASGRDSYYGYTF
TRBJ1-5,-,-,TRBV11-2,TGTGCCAGCAGCATGACGGAGAGTCGACCCCAGCATTTT,CASSMTESRPQHF
TRBJ1-1,-,few,TRBV3-1/TRBV3-2,TGTGCCAGCAGCTGGGGAGGCGGCCAGTACACTGAAGCTTTCTTT,CASSWGGGQYTEAFF